This entry features one T cell receptor (beta chain) sequence. The data were taken from a study of control samples from healthy donors and cancer patients. The protocol was immunoSEQ multiplex PCR, while the TCRdb copy is restricted to in-frame clones and leaves out a portion. Among 170,000 or so clones listed, 85% to 95% were seen once. This CDR3 has 17 amino acids. The V end was cut by 3 bases, the J end by 5 bases, with 22 bases between. In germline, CDR1 is MNHEY, CDR2 SMNVEV (reference sequence). The source is a man between 25 and 39 years old in good health. The chain links TRBV27 to TRBJ1-2, with D uncertain. Sequenced: blood. In DNA form, the CDR3 reads TGTGCCAGCAGTTTTGGGGTCGACCATGCCTTTCTTTATGGCTACACCTTC. It is translated as CASSFGVDHAFLYGYTF.